Included here is one T cell receptor beta chain sequence, with context. What it recognizes is unknown. One end of the junction is discordant with germline, which a read error may explain. TCRbeta libraries were built with three rounds of nested PCR, modified from ARM-PCR. TCRdb re-called the multiplex PCR reads through MiXCR, storing one row per CDR3 protein. The table records some 73,000 distinct CDR3 sequences, approximately 80% of them present only once. The entry originates in a study of tumor and adjacent non-tumor tissue in lung cancer. Background on the study: Patients comprised approximately eleven adenocarcinoma, a couple of squamous cell carcinoma and 1 small cell lung cancer. General study points: Top 100 clones took a larger repertoire share in normal lung.

This sample's RNA came from whole unsorted tissue. More than 3 cm separated this lung sample from the edge of the tumor. Germline CDR1 MNHEY, CDR2 SVGAGI. The CDR3 spans 14 residues. Input material: distant non-tumor lung tissue. This chain uses TRBV6-5 with TRBJ2-5; a weak D match, TRBD2 (6 bases). The sequence came from a man aged 55 to 70 with non-small cell lung cancer. In DNA, the CDR3 is TGTCCCAGCAGTGATACCGGGACCGCGGGGCCCAAGTACTTC. The encoded protein is CPSSDTGTAGPKYF.